The 6 T cell receptor beta chains below all came from one sample that was sequenced in a study of blood T cell repertoires in COVID-19. TCRdb's table, derived via immunoSEQ multiplex PCR, lists solely in-frame clones and lacks some. The data contain roughly 220,000 clones, 80% to 90% of them singletons. Sequences were obtained from PBMCs or T cells enriched from blood (not recorded which). All receptors derive from a woman aged 18-29 years in a cohort exposed to, infected with or recovered from COVID-19 (not recorded which).

Only one count was recorded for this clone. V and J are TRBV6-5 and TRBJ1-6; tentative D call: TRBD1 (6 bases). The ends were cut back, 8 bases at V and 7 bases at J, with 12 bases in the middle. Germline V gene data show CDR1 as MNHEY and CDR2 as SVGAGI. The CDR3 runs to 13 residues. The CDR3 nucleotides are TGTGCCAGCGGGGGCCACAACAATTCACCCCTCCACTTT. It is translated as CASGGHNNSPLHF.

The rearrangement joins TRBV2 to TRBJ2-7; D is possibly TRBD1 (6 bases). CDR3 size: 12 residues. The V and J ends lost 5 bases and 5 bases respectively, with 10 bases between them. Germline CDR1 is SNHLY and CDR2 is FYNNEI. Written as DNA, the CDR3 is TGTGCCAGCAGTTCGGACAGCCACGAGCAGTACTTC. It is translated as CASSSDSHEQYF. Filled out from reference TRBV2 and TRBJ2-7, the complete variable domain reads EPEVTQTPSHQVTQMGQEVILRCVPISNHLYFYWYRQILGQKVEFLVSFYNNEISEKSEIFDDQFSVERPDGSNFTLKIRSTKLEDSAMYFCASSSDSHEQYFGPGTRLTVT.

The V gene is TRBV12-3 or TRBV12-4, the J gene TRBJ1-5; D gene unclear. The V and J ends lost 3 bases and 8 bases respectively, with 5 bases between them. CDR3 size: 11 residues. The CDR3 loop reads CASSFGEPQHF. CDR3 nucleotide sequence: TGTGCCAGCAGTTTCGGAGAGCCCCAGCATTTT.

The genes are TRBV4-1 and TRBJ2-1; TRBD2 agrees at 8 bases. The CDR3 consists of 15 residues. V lost 6 bases, J lost 6 bases, and 10 bases stayed unmatched. CDR1 is MGHRA and CDR2 is YSYEKL in the germline V gene. As DNA, the CDR3 is TGCGCCAGCAGTCCCGGACGGGGGGGCCGCAATGAGCAGTTCTTC. It encodes CASSPGRGGRNEQFF.

A note on this clone: The junction departs from the called germline gene at one end, perhaps through a read error. The chain joins TRBV7-7 to TRBJ2-2; TRBD2 matches 13 bases. This CDR3 is 14 amino acids long. Germline V CDR1 and CDR2: SSHAT, FNYEAQ (reference sequence). CDR3 residues: CASRRTSGSGELFF. The CDR3 bases are TGTGCTAGCAGGAGGACTAGCGGGAGCGGGGAGCTGTTTTTT.

The J gene is TRBJ1-5, the V gene TRBV5-6; 8 positions agree with TRBD1. There are 15 residues in the CDR3. Trimming cost V 3 bases and J 2 bases; bases outside gene matches: 4. Germline V lookup: CDR1 SGHDT, CDR2 YYEEEE. CDR3 sequence: CASSSTGEGNQPQHF. The CDR3 DNA follows: TGTGCCAGCAGCTCGACAGGGGAGGGCAATCAGCCCCAGCATTTT. Supplemented by reference TRBV5-6 and TRBJ1-5, the full variable domain reads DAGVTQSPTHLIKTRGQQVTLRCSPKSGHDTVSWYQQALGQGPQFIFQYYEEEERQRGNFPDRFSGHQFPNYSSELNVNALLLGDSALYLCASSSTGEGNQPQHFGDGTRLSIL.